The clone carrying this T cell receptor (beta chain) occurred once. The record originates from a study of cytomegalovirus exposure and HLA in healthy donors. The CDR3 runs 14 residues. Germline CDR1 LNHNV, CDR2 YYDKDF (reference sequence). V was trimmed by 1 base and J by 9 bases, leaving 13 bases between them. Clones were read by immunoSEQ multiplex PCR, and TCRdb kept only the in-frame ones, dropping some. The table lists 220,000 or so clones, about nine tenths of them singletons. Material: PBMCs. The V and J genes are TRBV15 and TRBJ2-1; tentatively, D is TRBD2 (6 bases). This receptor was obtained from a woman between 18 and 29 years old in good health and CMV-seronegative. CDR3 bases: TGTGCCACCAGCAGAGTTGGGGAGGCCAGTGAGCAGTTCTTC. This translates into CATSRVGEASEQFF.